The 30 T cell receptor beta chains given below trace back to one sample, sequenced in a study of T cells in Graves' hyperthyroidism and ophthalmopathy. The CDR3 regions of TCR beta were amplified from RNA transcripts. TCR CDR3 underwent first-round RT-PCR with the HTBI primer set. TCRdb re-analysed the multiplex PCR reads in MiXCR, keeping a single row per CDR3 protein. The sample has fewer than 600,000 distinct CDR3 sequences, 11% to 15% seen once. The sequencing input was blood. The receptors shown here come from a woman in her 40s with Graves' hyperthyroidism.

The chain has TRBV10-1 and TRBJ2-7; 8 bases match TRBD2. Per the germline V gene, CDR1 is WNHNN and CDR2 is SYGVQD (reference sequence). The CDR3 is 20 residues long. V shed 0 bases, J shed 3 bases, and the junction held 19 bases outside the gene matches. The DNA for the CDR3 is TGCGCCAGCAGTGAGTCGATAAGTGGACAGTGGGGAAGCGGGAGCTACGAGCAGTACTTC. It yields the protein CASSESISGQWGSGSYEQYF.

This clonotype was picked up many times. This chain links TRBV12-3 or TRBV12-4 with TRBJ2-7; D is possibly TRBD2 (6 bases). The CDR3 extends over 15 amino acids. Trimming shortened V by 6 bases and J by 0 bases, and 15 bases separated the two germline ends. The CDR3 sequence: CASRPLGTGSYEQYF. DNA for the CDR3: TGTGCCAGCAGGCCCCTCGGGACTGGCTCCTACGAGCAGTACTTC.

Remarks on this clonotype: The junction shows a germline mismatch at one end, possibly a read error. The gene calls are TRBV29-1 and TRBJ2-3, with no clear D. CDR3 length: 17 amino acids. Looked up from germline, CDR1 is SQVTM and CDR2 is ANQGSEA. The CDR3 nucleotides read TGCGGCGTTGAAGATCAAGGAGACTTGGCTCGCACAGATACGCAGTATTTT. Its translation: CGVEDQGDLARTDTQYF.

The chain carries TRBV25-1 and TRBJ2-7; no definite D call. The CDR3 loop spans 12 amino acids. Germline CDR1 reads MGHDK; CDR2 reads SYGVNS. The ends were cut back, 6 bases at V and 2 bases at J, with 8 bases in the middle. Written as DNA, the CDR3 is TGTGCCAGCAGCGAGTGGGCCTACGAGCAGTACTTC. The encoded protein is CASSEWAYEQYF.

CDR3 bases: TGTGCCAGCCATAACAGGGACTATGGCTACACCTTC. Protein: CASHNRDYGYTF. V usage is TRBV6-1 and J usage is TRBJ1-2; possible D gene TRBD1, 6 bases. Per the germline V gene, CDR1 is MNHNS and CDR2 is SASEGT. The CDR3 totals 12 residues. Deletions cut 8 bases from V and 3 bases from J, with 10 bases between.

This chain joins TRBV20-1 and TRBJ2-4; the match to TRBD2 covers 11 bases. CDR3 length: 14 amino acids. CDR1 and CDR2 (germline): DFQATT, SNEGSKA (reference sequence). Trimming cost V 6 bases and J 5 bases; bases outside gene matches: 6. This CDR3 is CSAPTSGNQNIQYF. CDR3 sequence (DNA): TGCAGTGCACCGACTAGCGGGAACCAAAACATTCAGTACTTC.

The gene calls are TRBV28 and TRBJ1-6; a weak D match, TRBD1 (6 bases). The CDR3 contains 13 residues. The germline V gene has CDR1 MDHEN and CDR2 SYDVKM. V was shortened by 5 bases and J by 7 bases, with 9 bases between the two germline ends. CDR3 bases: TGTGCCAGCAGTAGACAGGTCAATTCACCCCTCCACTTT. Translation: CASSRQVNSPLHF.

This clonotype was detected many times. The genes are TRBV7-9 and TRBJ1-4, with D possibly being TRBD1 (6 bases). The V gene lost 5 bases and the J gene lost 7 bases, with 8 bases spanning the gap. The CDR3 covers 12 residues. Germline lookup yields CDR1 SEHNR and CDR2 FQNEAQ (reference sequence). CDR3 region: CASSRDTEKLFF. The CDR3 DNA sequence: TGTGCCAGCAGCCGGGACACTGAAAAACTGTTTTTT.

The chain has TRBV5-1 and TRBJ2-5, with D uncertain. The CDR3 loop spans 13 amino acids. The germline CDR1 and CDR2 sequences are SGHRS and YFSETQ. The V and J ends lost 3 bases and 5 bases respectively, with 11 bases between them. The CDR3 here is CASSSPLGETQYF. Written as DNA, the CDR3 is TGCGCCAGCAGCTCGCCACTGGGGGAGACCCAGTACTTC.

This clonotype was picked up many times. This chain links TRBV20-1 with TRBJ2-1; 13 positions agree with TRBD2. The CDR3 consists of 15 residues. The V gene's germline CDR1 is DFQATT and CDR2 SNEGSKA (reference sequence). J was trimmed by 6 bases and V by 2 bases; bases with no gene match: 4. CDR3: CSARTGLAGANEQFF. Written as DNA, the CDR3 is TGCAGTGCTAGAACCGGACTAGCGGGGGCCAATGAGCAGTTCTTC.

This clonotype has a count of ten or more. The chain uses TRBV20-1 and TRBJ2-5, with 9 bases identical to TRBD2. The germline CDR1 and CDR2 sequences are DFQATT and SNEGSKA (reference sequence). The CDR3 runs 15 residues. V dropped 0 bases and J dropped 5; count of bases not matched to a gene: 7. The CDR3, as DNA: TGCAGTGCTAGAGATCTGAGCGGGAGGTTTGAGACCCAGTACTTC. Translation gives CSARDLSGRFETQYF.

The V and J genes are TRBV4-1 and TRBJ1-2; no clear D. This CDR3 is 14 amino acids long. CDR1 MGHRA and CDR2 YSYEKL come from the germline V gene. V lost 0 bases and J 4 bases, leaving 9 bases between the germline ends. CDR3 bases: TGCGCCAGCAGCCAAGATCCAGCCACCTATGGCTACACCTTC. It codes for CASSQDPATYGYTF.

There are many counts of this clonotype. This chain links TRBV5-6 with TRBJ2-5; tentative D call: TRBD2 (6 bases). Trimming removed 1 base from V and 2 bases from J, with 15 bases in between. The CDR3 length is 16 residues. The germline V gene has CDR1 SGHDT and CDR2 YYEEEE. For the CDR3, the DNA is TGTGCCAGCAGCTTGTGGGCGGGGAATACACAAGAGACCCAGTACTTC. Protein sequence: CASSLWAGNTQETQYF.

This clonotype appeared many times. V usage is TRBV20-1 and J usage is TRBJ2-1, with D uncertain. Germline CDR1 DFQATT, CDR2 SNEGSKA (reference sequence). CDR3 length: 14 residues. V lost 1 base to trimming and J lost 2 bases, with 9 bases between them. CDR3 sequence (DNA): TGCAGTGCTAGAGGTAGGCCCACCTACAATGAGCAGTTCTTC. Translating it yields CSARGRPTYNEQFF.

The rearrangement links TRBV6-1 to TRBJ1-2, with 9 bases matching TRBD1. This CDR3 region has 15 residues. J gave up 4 bases and V 8 bases, and 11 bases lay outside the gene matches. Germline V gene sequence: CDR1 MNHNS, CDR2 SASEGT. CDR3 sequence (DNA): TGTGCCAGCGCAACCGGGACAGGGCGGCTCTATGGCTACACCTTC. Translated, it gives CASATGTGRLYGYTF.

The rearrangement joins TRBV27 to TRBJ1-1; D is unclear. This CDR3 is 14 amino acids long. Germline V CDR1 and CDR2: MNHEY, SMNVEV (reference sequence). V was trimmed by 4 bases and J by 0 bases, leaving 9 bases between them. CDR3 nucleotide sequence: TGTGCCAGCAGTTACGGAACGATGAACACTGAAGCTTTCTTT. Its translation is CASSYGTMNTEAFF.

This clonotype was seen at least ten times. V usage is TRBV28 and J usage is TRBJ2-2, with D possibly TRBD2 on 5 matching bases. With 2 bases removed from V and 2 bases from J, the gap between germline ends came to 12 bases. There are 16 residues in the CDR3. Germline V gives CDR1 MDHEN, CDR2 SYDVKM. The DNA for the CDR3 is TGTGCCAGCAGTTTAATGAGGCGGACTAACACCGGGGAGCTGTTTTTT. Its translation is CASSLMRRTNTGELFF.

In its sample, this clonotype was seen many times. The rearrangement links TRBV7-9 to TRBJ1-2, with a possible D match to TRBD1 (6 bases). The CDR3 is 13 amino acids. Germline CDR1 is SEHNR and CDR2 is FQNEAQ (reference sequence). V dropped 1 base and J dropped 4 bases, with 7 bases sitting between them. The CDR3 region is CASSLGTVYGYTF. CDR3 bases: TGTGCCAGCAGCTTAGGGACAGTCTATGGCTACACCTTC.

This clonotype was seen repeatedly, ten times or more. This chain links TRBV2 with TRBJ2-7; the D gene could be TRBD1 or TRBD2 (5 bases each). The germline V gene has CDR1 SNHLY and CDR2 FYNNEI. The CDR3 is 14 residues long. V was shortened by 5 bases and J by 2 bases, with 13 bases between the two germline ends. The DNA of the CDR3 is TGTGCCAGCAGTACAGAATTGGGGGCCTACGAGCAGTACTTC. As protein: CASSTELGAYEQYF.

This clonotype was observed at least ten times. V is TRBV28 and J is TRBJ1-1; no clear D gene. V was trimmed by 3 bases and J by 2 bases, leaving 10 bases between them. The CDR3 loop spans 14 amino acids. CDR1 and CDR2 from the germline V gene are MDHEN and SYDVKM. CDR3 region: CASSLVEFNTEAFF. Here the CDR3 DNA reads TGTGCCAGCAGTTTGGTCGAGTTTAACACTGAAGCTTTCTTT.

This clonotype came up many times. This sequence joins TRBV2 and TRBJ2-7, with 11 bases lining up with TRBD1. The trim removed 6 bases at V and 2 bases at J, leaving 3 bases unmatched. The CDR3 consists of 14 residues. Per germline, CDR1 SNHLY and CDR2 FYNNEI. The CDR3 here is CASRVGQGAYEQYF. The CDR3 bases are TGTGCCAGCAGGGTGGGACAGGGGGCCTACGAGCAGTACTTC.

This clonotype has ten or more counts. In DNA, the CDR3 is TGTGCCAGCTCCACCGGGACTAGCAATGAGCAGTTCTTC. It is translated as CASSTGTSNEQFF. The chain has TRBV18 and TRBJ2-1; 8 positions agree with TRBD2. This CDR3 region has 13 residues. V lost 6 bases, J lost 6 bases, and 4 bases stayed unmatched. Germline V gene lookup returns CDR1 KGHSH and CDR2 LQKENI.

This clonotype has a count of ten or more. The genes are TRBV28 and TRBJ2-2; 7 nucleotides agree with TRBD1. V shed 2 bases and J 5 bases; nucleotides not matched to a gene: 2. This CDR3 has 14 residues. CDR1 MDHEN and CDR2 SYDVKM come from the germline V gene. The chain's CDR3 is CASSLIQGTGELFF. CDR3 DNA sequence: TGTGCCAGCAGTTTAATACAGGGGACCGGGGAGCTGTTTTTT.

V gene TRBV28 combines with J gene TRBJ1-4; D gene unclear. Germline CDR1 MDHEN, CDR2 SYDVKM. CDR3 size: 17 residues. With 2 bases removed from V and 4 bases from J, the gap between germline ends came to 17 bases. The CDR3: CASSLGRAPLINEKLFF. For the CDR3, the DNA is TGTGCCAGCAGTTTAGGAAGGGCGCCCCTTATTAATGAAAAACTGTTTTTT. The variable domain in full, completed from reference TRBV28 and TRBJ1-4, reads DVKVTQSSRYLVKRTGEKVFLECVQDMDHENMFWYRQDPGLGLRLIYFSYDVKMKEKGDIPEGYSVSREKKERFSLILESASTNQTSMYLCASSLGRAPLINEKLFFGSGTQLSVL.

This chain uses TRBV20-1 with TRBJ2-1; D perhaps matches TRBD2 (5 bases). The CDR3 loop spans 16 amino acids. V gave up 0 bases and J gave up 0 bases, with 12 bases separating them. Germline V gene data show CDR1 as DFQATT and CDR2 as SNEGSKA (reference sequence). The CDR3 bases are TGCAGTGCTAGAGATCTGCGGGCTAACTCCTACAATGAGCAGTTCTTC. Translation gives CSARDLRANSYNEQFF.

This clonotype was seen only a few times. V is TRBV29-1 and J is TRBJ2-7; 8 bases agree with TRBD1. After removal of 5 bases from V and 3 bases from J, the junction contained 15 bases not matched to a gene. CDR3 length: 16 amino acids. The V gene's germline CDR1 is SQVTM and CDR2 ANQGSEA. CDR3 DNA sequence: TGCAGCGTTACAACCGGGACAGGCACAAGCATCTACGAGCAGTACTTC. It encodes CSVTTGTGTSIYEQYF.

The sample holds a few counts of this clonotype. The chain links TRBV4-2 to TRBJ1-5; D call uncertain. The CDR3 runs 15 residues. V lost 0 bases and J 9 bases, leaving 15 bases between the germline ends. Looked up from germline, CDR1 is LGHNA and CDR2 is YNFKEQ. This CDR3 reads CASSQDRSGRRPQHF. Here the CDR3 DNA reads TGTGCCAGCAGCCAAGATCGGTCAGGTAGGAGGCCCCAGCATTTT.

The chain uses TRBV24-1 and TRBJ1-2, with D possibly being TRBD1 (5 bases). CDR1 and CDR2 from the germline V gene are KGHDR and SFDVKD. The CDR3 runs 13 residues. The V and J ends lost 3 bases and 8 bases respectively, with 12 bases between them. The CDR3 DNA is TGTGCCACCAGTGATCCCGGGGGTATAGGCTACACCTTC. This gives the protein CATSDPGGIGYTF.

The table lists this clonotype with a few counts. The genes are TRBV5-4 and TRBJ1-1; TRBD1 might be the D (5 bases). The CDR3 extends over 16 amino acids. The germline gives CDR1 SGHNT, CDR2 YYREEE (reference sequence). With 7 bases removed from V and 0 bases from J, the gap between germline ends came to 19 bases. The CDR3 reads CASATGGVGLNTEAFF. In DNA form, the CDR3 reads TGTGCCAGCGCCACCGGGGGGGTCGGACTGAACACTGAAGCTTTCTTT.

Many counts were recorded for this clonotype. V and J are TRBV3-1 and TRBJ2-1, with D perhaps TRBD1 (6 bases). The CDR3 totals 15 residues. CDR1 is LGHDT and CDR2 is YNNKEL in the germline V gene (reference sequence). V lost 3 bases, J lost 2 bases, and 11 bases lay in between. CDR3 protein: CASSQGARAYNEQFF. The CDR3 nucleotides read TGTGCCAGCAGCCAGGGGGCTAGAGCCTACAATGAGCAGTTCTTC.